The present T cell receptor beta chain was sequenced within a study of shared clonotypes between healthy human individuals. Study findings and constraints: Shared clonotypes: about 4.6% naive CD4, around 3.7% naive CD8, less than 2.5% memory CD4, 0.4% memory CD8. The low donor count limited represented genetic and exposure-history diversity.

The CDR3 extends over 14 amino acids. Germline CDR1 and CDR2: SEHNR and FQNEAQ (reference sequence). With V trimmed by 4 bases and J by 11 bases, 10 bases remained unmatched. This clone was counted only a few times. Its matching antigen is unknown. Method: immunoSEQ multiplex PCR; TCRdb's copy keeps in-frame clones and lacks some. Among some 680,000 clones listed, 73% were seen once. The clonotype comes from a woman aged 25 to 39 in good health. The rearrangement links TRBV7-9 to TRBJ2-1; TRBD2 matches at 8 bases. Source material: memory CD4+ T cells sorted from blood. The subset was: CD45RA-negative fraction. Written as DNA, the CDR3 is TGTGCCAGCAGCTCCACGGGGGGGGAAATGAAGCAGTTCTTC. This codes for CASSSTGGEMKQFF.